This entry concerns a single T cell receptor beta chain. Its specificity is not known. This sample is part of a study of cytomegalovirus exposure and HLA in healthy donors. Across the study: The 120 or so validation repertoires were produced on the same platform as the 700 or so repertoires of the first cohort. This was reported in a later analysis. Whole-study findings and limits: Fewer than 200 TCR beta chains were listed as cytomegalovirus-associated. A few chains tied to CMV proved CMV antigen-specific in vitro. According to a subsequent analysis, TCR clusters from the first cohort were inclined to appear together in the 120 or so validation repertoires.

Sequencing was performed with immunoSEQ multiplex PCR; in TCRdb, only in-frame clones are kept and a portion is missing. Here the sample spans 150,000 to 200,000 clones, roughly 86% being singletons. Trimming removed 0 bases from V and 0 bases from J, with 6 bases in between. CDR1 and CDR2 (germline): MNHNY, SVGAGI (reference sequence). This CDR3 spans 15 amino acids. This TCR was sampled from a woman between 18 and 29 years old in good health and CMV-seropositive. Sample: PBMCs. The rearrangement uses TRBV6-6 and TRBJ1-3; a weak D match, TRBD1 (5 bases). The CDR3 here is CASSYSTGSGNTIYF. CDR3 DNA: TGTGCCAGCAGTTACTCCACAGGCTCTGGAAACACCATATATTTT.